This T cell receptor beta chain is from a study of blood T cell repertoires in COVID-19. The CDR3 is 18 amino acids. The germline V gene encodes CDR1 SGHVS and CDR2 FQNEAQ. V was cut by 4 bases and J by 1 base, with 20 bases left in between. Method: immunoSEQ multiplex PCR; TCRdb's copy keeps in-frame clones and lacks some. The sample has over 90,000 clones, about nine tenths seen once. The sequence was obtained from a woman aged 65 to 85 with acute or convalescent COVID-19. The chain combines TRBV7-8 with TRBJ1-3; D is undetermined. The sample was peripheral blood. The CDR3 reads CASSSEALGVLSGNTIYF. In nucleotides, the CDR3 is TGTGCCAGCAGCTCTGAAGCGTTAGGAGTACTTTCTGGAAACACCATATATTTT.